This T cell receptor beta chain was identified during a study of technical replicates of blood from several donors. Measured with immunoSEQ multiplex PCR; TCRdb has only the in-frame clones, and not every one. The repertoire holds under 95,000 clones, with 91% as singletons. The germline CDR1 and CDR2 sequences are MNHNS and SASEGT. V lost 4 bases and J lost 7; bases outside the gene matches: 1. The CDR3 consists of 13 residues. The source of this sequence is a human donor in good health. Some clones in this sample may be carry-over from other donors' samples. V gene TRBV6-1 combines with J gene TRBJ1-6; 7 bases line up with TRBD1. Sequenced sample: T cells isolated from PBMCs. CDR3 in amino acids: CASSAGQNSPLHF. The DNA of the CDR3 is TGTGCCAGCAGTGCGGGACAGAATTCACCCCTCCACTTT.